A few counts support the clone carrying this T cell receptor (delta chain). Germline is not matched at one junction end, which may reflect a read error. This sample was included in a study of gamma-delta T cells after stem cell transplantation. TCRdb re-called the RT-PCR reads using CATT. This table has 12,000 to 15,000 delta-chain clones, roughly 30% appearing once. Germline V gives CDR1 GEAIGNYY, CDR2 EKD. CDR3 length: 21 amino acids. The origin of this receptor is a human donor. It is not recorded whose cells these are; they may come from a transplant donor. J is TRDJ3 and V is TRDV2; the match to TRDD3 covers 9 bases. Sequenced material: gamma-delta T cells. CDR3 loop: CACDTVLGDPISSWGTRQMFF. The CDR3 DNA follows: TGTGCCTGTGACACCGTACTGGGGGACCCAATAAGCTCCTGGGGCACCCGACAGATGTTTTTC.